One sample yielded the 30 T cell receptor beta chains listed below, sequenced in a study of blood T cell repertoires in COVID-19. Profiling relied on immunoSEQ multiplex PCR, and the TCRdb table lists in-frame clones only, not all of them. Of 140,000 or so clones in the sample, around 83% are singletons; the top ten hold approximately 10%. The sequenced sample consisted of PBMCs or T cells enriched from blood (not recorded which). The receptors come from a man aged 50-59 years who had recovered from COVID-19.

The chain couples TRBV6-5 to TRBJ2-3, with D possibly being TRBD2 (6 bases). The CDR3 length is 14 residues. Germline V CDR1 and CDR2: MNHEY, SVGAGI. Deletions cut 6 bases from V and 0 bases from J, with 10 bases between. CDR3 DNA sequence: TGTGCCAGCAGGTTAGCGGTTAGCACAGATACGCAGTATTTT. Its protein product is CASRLAVSTDTQYF.

The chain carries TRBV5-8 and TRBJ1-2, with 9 positions matching TRBD1. The CDR3 runs 14 residues. J gave up 8 bases and V 0 bases, and 5 bases lay outside the gene matches. Germline CDR1 is SGHTS and CDR2 is YDEGEE. CDR3 nucleotide sequence: TGTGCCAGCAGCTTGGGACAGGGGGTGGGAGGCTACACCTTC. This codes for CASSLGQGVGGYTF.

The CDR3 sequence: CASSWTGQGSYEQYF. The CDR3 nucleotides are TGTGCCAGCAGTTGGACGGGACAGGGTTCGTACGAGCAGTACTTC. This chain joins TRBV28 and TRBJ2-7; 9 bases fit TRBD1. Germline V lookup: CDR1 MDHEN, CDR2 SYDVKM. This CDR3 is 15 amino acids long. V was pared by 4 bases and J by 4 bases, with 8 bases of the junction left unmatched.

The chain employs TRBV7-2 and TRBJ1-5, with D perhaps matching TRBD1 (5 bases). This CDR3 spans 15 amino acids. Trimming pared 0 bases from V and 0 bases from J, leaving 6 bases between. Per the germline V gene, CDR1 is SGHTA and CDR2 is FQGNSA. DNA of the CDR3: TGTGCCAGCAGCTTAGCACAGGCTAGCAATCAGCCCCAGCATTTT. It codes for CASSLAQASNQPQHF. The full variable domain, in which reference TRBV7-2 and TRBJ1-5 provide the parts outside the CDR3, is GAGVSQSPSNKVTEKGKDVELRCDPISGHTALYWYRQSLGQGLEFLIYFQGNSAPDKSGLPSDRFSAERTGGSVSTLTIQRTQQEDSAVYLCASSLAQASNQPQHFGDGTRLSIL.

A single count supports this clone. CDR3 residues: CAWSGLAGETQYF. In DNA form, the CDR3 reads TGTGCCTGGAGTGGACTAGCAGGGGAGACCCAGTACTTC. This chain joins TRBV30 and TRBJ2-5, with 7 bases lining up with TRBD2. Germline CDR1 GTSNPN, CDR2 SVGIG (reference sequence). The CDR3 totals 13 residues. The V segment lost 1 base and the J segment 5 bases; nucleotides outside the gene matches: 4.

V is TRBV29-1 and J is TRBJ1-3; D gene uncertain. Trimming shortened V by 6 bases and J by 0 bases, and 9 bases separated the two germline ends. The CDR3 contains 13 residues. Germline V lookup: CDR1 SQVTM, CDR2 ANQGSEA. The CDR3 DNA is TGCAGCGTACTGCCTAGCTCTGGAAACACCATATATTTT. Protein sequence: CSVLPSSGNTIYF.

V and J are TRBV6-1 and TRBJ2-7; the D gene is possibly TRBD2 (5 bases). Trimming stripped 2 bases from V and 2 bases from J, with 10 bases between. This CDR3 comprises 14 residues. Germline-derived CDR1 and CDR2 are MNHNS and SASEGT. CDR3 residues: CASSELEGPYEQYF. The CDR3 region has the DNA TGTGCCAGCAGTGAACTTGAGGGCCCCTACGAGCAGTACTTC.

This clone was found a few times. The chain has TRBV4-1 and TRBJ1-6, with D perhaps TRBD1 (6 bases). The CDR3 covers 16 residues. Trimming left V 3 bases short and J 6 bases short, with 15 bases between. CDR1 MGHRA and CDR2 YSYEKL come from the germline V gene. In nucleotides, the CDR3 is TGCGCCAGCAGCCAGGAACCGGGACAATTTAATTCACCCCTCCACTTT. This codes for CASSQEPGQFNSPLHF.

The V call is TRBV5-1, the J call TRBJ2-1; 10 bases align to TRBD2. V gave up 4 bases and J gave up 9 bases; unmatched junction bases: 7. Germline values: CDR1 SGHRS, CDR2 YFSETQ. The CDR3 runs to 14 residues. CDR3 coding DNA: TGCGCCAGCAGCCCCAGCGGGGGGGCATCTGAGCAGTTCTTC. Protein sequence: CASSPSGGASEQFF.

The rearrangement links TRBV5-5 to TRBJ2-3; 10 bases fit TRBD1. V shed 3 bases, J shed 1 base, and the junction held 2 bases outside the gene matches. In germline, CDR1 is SGHKS, CDR2 YYEKEE (reference sequence). This CDR3 has 15 amino acids. The CDR3 loop is CASSSDRGRTDTQYF. The CDR3, as DNA: TGTGCCAGCAGCTCAGACAGGGGGCGCACAGATACGCAGTATTTT.

The chain recombines TRBV2 with TRBJ2-3, with 9 bases fitting TRBD1. CDR3 length: 15 residues. V shed 7 bases, J shed 0 bases, and the junction held 5 bases outside the gene matches. CDR1 SNHLY and CDR2 FYNNEI come from the germline V gene. Here the CDR3 reads CASNTGQGSTDTQYF. CDR3 sequence (DNA): TGTGCCAGCAATACGGGACAGGGAAGCACAGATACGCAGTATTTT.

The rearrangement joins TRBV27 to TRBJ1-5, with D perhaps matching TRBD1 (6 bases). From germline, CDR1 is MNHEY and CDR2 SMNVEV (reference sequence). There are 14 residues in the CDR3. V gave up 5 bases and J gave up 7 bases, with 15 bases separating them. DNA for the CDR3: TGTGCCAGCAGTCCGGACAGCTTAAAGCAGCCCCAGCATTTT. Translated, it gives CASSPDSLKQPQHF.

The chain employs TRBV7-9 and TRBJ1-1; tentatively, D is TRBD1 (6 bases). Germline V gene sequence: CDR1 SEHNR, CDR2 FQNEAQ (reference sequence). Trimming removed 5 bases from V and 1 base from J, with 20 bases in between. The CDR3 has 17 residues. The chain's CDR3 is CASSQGLTGLANTEAFF. CDR3 sequence (DNA): TGTGCCAGCAGCCAAGGGCTTACAGGGTTGGCGAACACTGAAGCTTTCTTT.

This clone was observed once. The V call is TRBV7-8, the J call TRBJ1-6, with 7 positions matching TRBD1. This CDR3 is 17 amino acids long. Germline-derived CDR1 and CDR2 are SGHVS and FQNEAQ. The V segment lost 4 bases and the J segment 0 bases; nucleotides outside the gene matches: 6. The CDR3: CASSSPDRVSYNSPLHF. The CDR3, as DNA: TGTGCCAGCAGCTCGCCAGACAGGGTCTCCTATAATTCACCCCTCCACTTT.

The chain joins TRBV6-5 to TRBJ1-1, with D tentatively TRBD1 (6 bases). Per germline, CDR1 MNHEY and CDR2 SVGAGI. The CDR3 extends over 15 amino acids. The ends were cut back, 6 bases at V and 1 base at J, with 15 bases in the middle. CDR3 region: CASRLNREKNTEAFF. The CDR3 coding sequence is TGTGCCAGCAGGTTAAACAGGGAAAAGAACACTGAAGCTTTCTTT.

The rearrangement joins TRBV10-2 to TRBJ1-2; a weak D match, TRBD1 (6 bases). Trimming took off 4 bases at V and 2 bases at J, with 11 bases between the two ends. Germline V gene sequence: CDR1 WSHSY, CDR2 SAAADI. CDR3 length equals 14 residues. The CDR3 bases are TGCGCCAGCAGTGGTTCTGGACAGAACTATGGCTACACCTTC. Its protein is CASSGSGQNYGYTF.

The chain has TRBV28 and TRBJ1-5, with D unresolved. Germline CDR1 is MDHEN and CDR2 is SYDVKM. The CDR3 extends over 12 amino acids. The V gene lost 7 bases and the J gene lost 1 base, with 5 bases spanning the gap. The CDR3 DNA reads TGTGCCAGCACGGAGAGCAATCAGCCCCAGCATTTT. Translating it yields CASTESNQPQHF. The full variable domain, completed using reference TRBV28 and TRBJ1-5, is DVKVTQSSRYLVKRTGEKVFLECVQDMDHENMFWYRQDPGLGLRLIYFSYDVKMKEKGDIPEGYSVSREKKERFSLILESASTNQTSMYLCASTESNQPQHFGDGTRLSIL.

This clone has only a few counts. The rearrangement joins TRBV6-1 to TRBJ1-2; no clear D. This CDR3 region has 13 residues. V dropped 2 bases and J dropped 4 bases, with 8 bases sitting between them. The germline gives CDR1 MNHNS, CDR2 SASEGT. The CDR3 region is CASSERETYGYTF. CDR3 DNA: TGTGCCAGCAGTGAAAGGGAGACCTATGGCTACACCTTC.

This clone appeared a few times. The V and J genes are TRBV2 and TRBJ1-6; D gene unclear. CDR1 and CDR2 (germline): SNHLY, FYNNEI. The CDR3 spans 13 residues. Trimming pared 8 bases from V and 7 bases from J, leaving 12 bases between. The CDR3 region is CASRGIENSPLHF. CDR3 nucleotide sequence: TGTGCCAGCCGAGGGATTGAGAATTCACCCCTCCACTTT.

This CDR3 reads CASRLPGTGDEQYF. The CDR3 DNA sequence: TGTGCCAGCAGGCTACCCGGGACAGGGGACGAGCAGTACTTC. The chain is built from TRBV7-8 and TRBJ2-7; 10 bases are a match to TRBD1. The germline V gene has CDR1 SGHVS and CDR2 FQNEAQ. The CDR3 runs 14 residues. V dropped 6 bases and J dropped 5; count of bases not matched to a gene: 7.

The chain employs TRBV5-1 and TRBJ2-5; a weak D match, TRBD1 (8 bases). CDR3 length: 15 residues. In germline, CDR1 is SGHRS, CDR2 YFSETQ. Trimming shortened V by 4 bases and J by 1 base, and 14 bases separated the two germline ends. CDR3 sequence reads: CASSRTGTIQETQYF. CDR3 nucleotide sequence: TGCGCCAGCAGCAGGACAGGGACTATCCAAGAGACCCAGTACTTC.

The J gene is TRBJ1-2, the V gene TRBV19, with D perhaps matching TRBD1 (5 bases). The CDR3 length is 14 residues. Germline assignment: CDR1 LNHDA and CDR2 SQIVND (reference sequence). Trimming took 4 bases from V and 0 from J, leaving 9 bases between them. CDR3 sequence: CASSKRGSNYGYTF. The CDR3 nucleotides read TGTGCCAGTAGTAAAAGGGGCTCTAACTATGGCTACACCTTC.

DNA for the CDR3: TGTGCCAGCAGCCAGTCGGGGGGTTCCTACAATGAGCAGTTCTTC. Its translation: CASSQSGGSYNEQFF. The chain combines TRBV5-8 with TRBJ2-1; 7 nucleotides match TRBD2. Trimming took 4 bases from V and 1 from J; bases not matched to a gene: 5. The CDR3 has 15 amino acids. Germline V gene data show CDR1 as SGHTS and CDR2 as YDEGEE. Full variable domain (rest looked up from reference TRBV5-8 and TRBJ2-1): EAGVTQSPTHLIKTRGQQATLRCSPISGHTSVYWYQQALGLGLQFLLWYDEGEERNRGNFPPRFSGRQFPNYSSELNVNALELEDSALYLCASSQSGGSYNEQFFGPGTRLTVL.

CDR3 bases: TGTGCCAGCAGTTTTCGGGGGGCTCGACGGACCCAGTACTTC. Its translation: CASSFRGARRTQYF. V is TRBV28 and J is TRBJ2-5, with D tentatively TRBD2 (7 bases). The CDR3 has 14 residues. Germline values: CDR1 MDHEN, CDR2 SYDVKM. Trimming stripped 3 bases from V and 7 bases from J, with 15 bases between.

This clone was seen just once. The chain recombines TRBV29-1 with TRBJ2-1; 10 positions match TRBD1. Germline trimming cut 5 bases from V and 4 bases from J; bases unmatched to any gene: 2. Germline lookup yields CDR1 SQVTM and CDR2 ANQGSEA. This CDR3 has 13 residues. The CDR3 here is CSVTGQGYNEQFF. CDR3 nucleotides: TGCAGCGTTACGGGACAGGGGTACAATGAGCAGTTCTTC.

The V call is TRBV29-1, the J call TRBJ1-1; D unresolved. The CDR3 sequence is 13 residues long. Germline CDR1 is SQVTM and CDR2 is ANQGSEA. V shed 7 bases and J shed 1 base, with 13 bases lying between them. CDR3 residues: CSAYQASNTEAFF. CDR3 sequence (DNA): TGCAGCGCGTATCAGGCGTCGAACACTGAAGCTTTCTTT. The full variable domain, rest sourced from reference TRBV29-1 and TRBJ1-1, is SAVISQKPSRDICQRGTSLTIQCQVDSQVTMMFWYRQQPGQSLTLIATANQGSEATYESGFVIDKFPISRPNLTFSTLTVSNMSPEDSSIYLCSAYQASNTEAFFGQGTRLTVV.

J is TRBJ2-3 and V is TRBV6-5, with D possibly being TRBD2 (5 bases). Germline CDR1 MNHEY, CDR2 SVGAGI. The CDR3 spans 14 residues. V lost 2 bases, J lost 4 bases, and 10 bases lay in between. The CDR3 region is CASSYAGVADTQYF. DNA for the CDR3: TGTGCCAGCAGTTACGCCGGGGTCGCAGATACGCAGTATTTT.

CDR3 sequence: CASSSRTGDPEAFF. Written as DNA, the CDR3 is TGTGCCAGCAGCTCACGGACAGGGGACCCTGAAGCTTTCTTT. V usage is TRBV13 and J usage is TRBJ1-1, with 9 bases identical to TRBD1. This CDR3 has 14 residues. Germline CDR1 is PRHDT and CDR2 is FYEKMQ (reference sequence). With V trimmed by 4 bases and J by 6 bases, 6 bases remained unmatched.

The V and J genes are TRBV6-2 or TRBV6-3 and TRBJ2-1; 15 nucleotides match TRBD2. Germline CDR1 and CDR2: MNHEY and SVGEGT. This CDR3 has 18 residues. Trimming at V came to 6 bases and at J to 6 bases, leaving 12 bases not matched to a gene. CDR3 amino acids: CASSPRTSGGAVFNEQFF. In nucleotides, the CDR3 is TGTGCCAGCAGCCCCCGGACTAGCGGGGGGGCGGTCTTCAATGAGCAGTTCTTC.

This chain joins TRBV7-3 and TRBJ2-3, with 11 bases matching TRBD2. Germline CDR1 is SGHTA and CDR2 is FQGTGA. V lost 4 bases and J lost 6; bases outside the gene matches: 6. The CDR3 spans 15 residues. The CDR3 DNA reads as TGTGCCAGCAGCTCGACTAGCGGGGTATTGGATACGCAGTATTTT. This translates into CASSSTSGVLDTQYF. The variable domain in full, with the rest retrieved from reference TRBV7-3 and TRBJ2-3, is GAGVSQTPSNKVTEKGKYVELRCDPISGHTALYWYRQSLGQGPEFLIYFQGTGAADDSGLPNDRFFAVRPEGSVSTLKIQRTERGDSAVYLCASSSTSGVLDTQYFGPGTRLTVL.